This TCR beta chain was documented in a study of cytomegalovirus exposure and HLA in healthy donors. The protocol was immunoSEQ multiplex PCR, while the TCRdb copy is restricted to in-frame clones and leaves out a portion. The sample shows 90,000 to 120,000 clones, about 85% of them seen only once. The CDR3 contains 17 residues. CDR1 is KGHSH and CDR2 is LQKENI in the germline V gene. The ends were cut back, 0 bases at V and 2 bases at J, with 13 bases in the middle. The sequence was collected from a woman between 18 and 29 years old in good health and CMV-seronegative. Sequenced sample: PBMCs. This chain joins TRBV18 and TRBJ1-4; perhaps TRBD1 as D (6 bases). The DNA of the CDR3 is TGTGCCAGCTCACCACCTTACAGGGACGCCACTAATGAAAAACTGTTTTTT. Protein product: CASSPPYRDATNEKLFF. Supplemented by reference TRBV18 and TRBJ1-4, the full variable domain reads NAGVMQNPRHLVRRRGQEARLRCSPMKGHSHVYWYRQLPEEGLKFMVYLQKENIIDESGMPKERFSAEFPKEGPSILRIQQVVRGDSAAYFCASSPPYRDATNEKLFFGSGTQLSVL.